The clone carrying this T cell receptor (beta chain) was seen just once. Per the authors' pipeline: Amplifying reference gene primers gave estimates of nucleated cell counts. Repertoires were generated with immunoSEQ multiplex PCR, while TCRdb's copy carries only in-frame clones and drops some. Clonal size and the V and J genes are those of that table, whereas D and trimming came from the DNA. Counted here are 150,000 to 200,000 clones, approximately 90% occurring once; the ten biggest clones make up 0.99%. This entry comes from a study of blood T cell repertoires in COVID-19. Study-level background: COVID-19 samples collected from the United States, Italy and Spain covered acute and convalescent phases. The analysed material was cDNA or gDNA that came from T cells, B-cell-depleted T cells, or PBMCs.

The specimen was peripheral blood. This receptor was obtained from a man between 18 and 35 years old with acute or convalescent COVID-19.

This CDR3 is CASSLGLAGGWETQYF. The CDR3 nucleotides are TGTGCCAGCAGCTTAGGACTAGCGGGGGGATGGGAGACCCAGTACTTC. The gene calls are TRBV11-2 and TRBJ2-5; 13 bases are a match to TRBD2. J gave up 5 bases and V 1 base, and 4 bases lay outside the gene matches. Germline lookup yields CDR1 SGHAT and CDR2 FQNNGV. The CDR3 has 16 residues.